This entry describes one T cell receptor (beta chain). This clonotype was counted many times. Its specific antigen is unknown. Nothing much larger sits one base from this clone, and base qualities are not available. The data were taken from a study of T cells in Graves' hyperthyroidism and ophthalmopathy (dated by TCRdb to 2018 to 2020). Background for the entire study: TCR V-J signatures able to tell the groups apart were searched for in a discovery cohort of 90 to 100 patients, of whom more than 40 had Graves' ophthalmopathy and around 58 had stable Graves' hyperthyroidism. The paper describes TCR Vbeta CDR3 sequencing of more than 120 peripheral blood samples, made up of 43 ophthalmopathy patients, 70 to 80 hyperthyroidism patients and about 17 progressor patients. An independent validation cohort of 18 to 20 hyperthyroidism patients and more than 15 patients who later progressed to ophthalmopathy tested prospective prediction of ophthalmopathy. After blood sampling, hyperthyroidism patients were treated with methimazole at a starting dose of 30 mg daily, and ophthalmopathy patients were treated with high-dose intravenous methylprednisolone. In about 6 Graves' hyperthyroidism patients, the study also compared T-cell repertoires from thyroid tissue with T-cell repertoires from blood. The roughly 91 discovery patients were randomly divided into training and test sets at a 7:3 ratio.

The TCR beta CDR3 regions were amplified from the RNA transcripts. A first-round RT-PCR of the TCR CDR3 used the HTBI primer set with the Qiagen OneStep RT-PCR kit. Libraries were constructed in a second round of multiplex PCR, after which size selection and purification were performed. Sequencing of the libraries was done on an Illumina HiSeq2000 using paired-end 100 bp reads. Per the source publication's procedure: SOAPnuke was used to process the raw data, throwing out any read that contained adapters or uncalled bases, had a mean Phred below 15, or lacked an exact constant-primer or identifier match. COPE v1.2.5 was used to merge the high-quality paired reads, and each unique nucleotide sequence was defined as a clonotype. MiTCR v1.1 was used to align clonotypes to the IMGT TRBV, TRBD and TRBJ reference segments. Only V-J combinations with frequency above 0.0001, covering about 99% of repertoires, were analysed. A TCS score was defined as the ratio between F50 (clonal expansion) and ExV (chaos), using BLOSUM62-based TCRdist between CDR3 peptides within each V-J. Welch's t-statistics and random forest reduced several hundred V-J features to roughly 13, which were used in a naive Bayes classifier (R e1071). The Morisita-Horn index was used to measure how similar the thyroid and blood repertoires were. TCRdb's own reprocessing of the public reads used fastp at Q25 and MiXCR and kept productive beta chains. For every CDR3 protein sequence, its rows merge into one entry that carries the most common genes and DNA. The V and J calls follow TCRdb's processing rather than the paper's. Here the sample has 490,000 or so distinct CDR3 sequences; 46% occur a single time. Together, the top ten hold about two fifths of the sample.

There are 16 amino acids in the CDR3, from cysteine to phenylalanine inclusive. This entry keeps only the CDR3 DNA: 48 bases, framed from base 1. The CDR1 and CDR2 encoded by the germline V gene are SGHRS and YFSETQ. Trimming at the junction amounts to 2 bases on V and 5 bases on J, and the germline ends lie 16 bases apart. The paper as a whole reports these results and caveats: A 13 V-J signature model separated ophthalmopathy from stable hyperthyroidism, with about 90% sensitivity and around 84% specificity in cross-validation and 80%/75% in testing. No statistical method was used to fix the sample size in advance, and group allocation was not hidden from the investigators. In validation, progression to ophthalmopathy was predicted by the model with about 70% sensitivity and just over 72% specificity, a median of about 6.8 months before onset. Most expanded thyroid clonotypes (frequency above 0.001) were also detected in blood, suggesting blood repertoires may reflect thyroid immune responses.

The study excluded patients with uncontrolled infections, other autoimmune diseases, pregnancy or lactation. Clinical symptoms, serum thyroxine and TRAb, thyroid ultrasound, and orbital computed tomography formed the basis for the diagnoses. Total RNA was extracted using Trizol reagent, and RNA quality was assessed on an Agilent 2100 Bioanalyzer. The sample was peripheral blood or thyroid tissue (not recorded which). The chain is encoded by TRBV5-1 joined to TRBJ1-4; the D segment could be TRBD1, given 6 matching bases. The TCR comes from an adult woman with Graves' disease, either hyperthyroidism or ophthalmopathy (not recorded which). The CDR3 protein sequence reads: CASSLSGGQQNEKLFF. In nucleotides, the sequence is TGCGCCAGCAGCTTATCGGGGGGACAACAGAATGAAAAACTGTTTTTT.